This T cell receptor (beta chain) was sequenced in a study of blood T cells in healthy people across ages. PCR was performed a second time for roughly 7 to 11 cycles using a sample-barcoded 5' primer and a J-beta primer mix. Via MiXCR, TCRdb re-called the 5' RACE reads, giving one row per CDR3 protein. The data hold 800,000 to 950,000 distinct CDR3 sequences, with 25% to 35% observed a single time. The same sample was also studied in work on T cells of mothers and their children.

The origin of this receptor is a middle-aged woman in good health. Sequencing used blood.

The CDR3 loop reads CASSYGGAGNNEQFF. For the CDR3, the DNA is TGTGCCAGCAGTTACGGCGGGGCGGGGAACAATGAGCAGTTCTTC. The V and J genes are TRBV6-2 or TRBV6-3 and TRBJ2-1, with TRBD2 as a possible D gene (6 bases). CDR1 is MNHEY, CDR2 SVGEGT, per germline. The germline V and J ends were trimmed by 2 bases and 5 bases, with 13 bases remaining between them. The CDR3 is made up of 15 amino acids.